This record covers a single TCR beta chain. The entry originates in a study of CD8 T cells in Susac syndrome. Sequencing of TCR beta was performed on blood CD8+ T cells and on blood CD4+ T cells. The CD8+ and CD4+ T cells were isolated magnetically using a negative isolation approach, whereas the TEMRA cells were enriched by FACS. The germline V gene encodes CDR1 DFQATT and CDR2 SNEGSKA (reference sequence). Trimming cost V 0 bases and J 4 bases; bases outside gene matches: 10. The CDR3 sequence is 16 residues long. A quantity of roughly 0.5 to 1 ug RNA underwent reverse transcription using random hexamers. Amplification of TCR beta CDR3 across 54 Vbeta and 13 Jbeta was performed with immunoSEQ multiplex PCR. MiXCR was run by TCRdb on the immunoSEQ multiplex PCR reads, yielding one entry per CDR3 protein. The data show approximately 110,000 distinct CDR3 sequences, with roughly 93% seen just once and approximately 0.31% held by the top ten.

The rearrangement joins TRBV20-1 to TRBJ2-3; 7 nucleotides agree with TRBD2. The sequence derives from a human donor with multiple sclerosis. Specimen: CD8+ T cells from PBMCs. CDR3 amino acids: CSARDRPGGRADTQYF. As DNA, the CDR3 is TGCAGTGCTAGAGATCGCCCCGGGGGGAGGGCAGATACGCAGTATTTT.